The 20 T cell receptor beta chains below all came from one sample that was sequenced in a study of blood T cell repertoires in COVID-19. Produced via immunoSEQ multiplex PCR; TCRdb's table is partial and in-frame only. This table has 150,000 to 200,000 clones, approximately 78% appearing once. Input material: peripheral blood. The receptors were gathered from a human donor in a cohort sampled during active COVID-19.

The chain couples TRBV7-8 to TRBJ2-1; tentatively, D is TRBD2 (7 bases). This CDR3 comprises 15 residues. Trimming shortened V by 0 bases and J by 9 bases, and 15 bases separated the two germline ends. Germline CDR1 and CDR2: SGHVS and FQNEAQ. In nucleotides, the CDR3 is TGTGCCAGCAGCTTAGCGGGGGGGCCTGTCGGTGAGCAGTTCTTC. Translated: CASSLAGGPVGEQFF.

V gene TRBV29-1 combines with J gene TRBJ1-2, with TRBD1 matching over 9 bases. This CDR3 is built from 14 residues. Germline CDR1 is SQVTM and CDR2 is ANQGSEA. V trimming: 5 bases; J trimming: 6 bases; junction bases outside the gene matches: 10. The CDR3 bases are TGCAGCGTTCCCGGGACAGGGAAAGGCGATGGCTACACCTTC. Translating gives CSVPGTGKGDGYTF.

This clone occurred a few times. DNA of the CDR3: TGTGCCTGGAGTGAGCTAGCGGGGGGGCCTGTCGAGCAGTACTTC. This gives the protein CAWSELAGGPVEQYF. The V and J genes are TRBV30 and TRBJ2-7, with 12 nucleotides matching TRBD2. The germline V gene has CDR1 GTSNPN and CDR2 SVGIG (reference sequence). Germline trimming cut 1 base from V and 6 bases from J; bases unmatched to any gene: 7. The CDR3 consists of 15 residues.

This clone was observed a few times. The rearrangement uses TRBV7-9 and TRBJ1-2; 9 bases line up with TRBD1. Germline V gene sequence: CDR1 SEHNR, CDR2 FQNEAQ (reference sequence). V was clipped by 0 bases and J by 2 bases; unmatched bases: 1. The CDR3 has 15 residues. The chain's CDR3 is CASSLAGTGNYGYTF. For the CDR3, the DNA is TGTGCCAGCAGCTTAGCCGGGACAGGGAACTATGGCTACACCTTC.

The genes are TRBV5-3 and TRBJ1-2; D is unresolved. TRBV5-3 is filed as an ORF, its function uncertain. The CDR3 loop spans 12 amino acids. V shed 5 bases and J shed 5 bases, with 10 bases lying between them. The CDR3 nucleotides are TGTGCCAGAAGTCGGTCTGAGTATGGCTACACCTTC. As protein: CARSRSEYGYTF.

The gene calls are TRBV10-1 and TRBJ1-1; a weak D match, TRBD1 (5 bases). Germline V gene lookup returns CDR1 WNHNN and CDR2 SYGVQD (reference sequence). Trimming pared 5 bases from V and 4 bases from J, leaving 17 bases between. CDR3 length equals 15 residues. In DNA form, the CDR3 reads TGCGCCAGCAGTACCACAGGTGATTTGACCACTGAAGCTTTCTTT. Translating it yields CASSTTGDLTTEAFF.

The chain joins TRBV19 to TRBJ2-1, with D possibly being TRBD2 (5 bases). The germline V gene encodes CDR1 LNHDA and CDR2 SQIVND (reference sequence). The length of the CDR3 is 16 residues. The V end lost 5 bases, the J end lost 0 bases, and 14 bases lay between the germline ends. CDR3 sequence: CASSLDDTSSYNEQFF. The DNA of the CDR3 is TGTGCCAGTAGTCTGGATGACACTAGCTCCTACAATGAGCAGTTCTTC.

V and J are TRBV7-3 and TRBJ2-1, with TRBD2 as a possible D gene (6 bases). The V gene lost 5 bases and the J gene lost 3 bases, with 14 bases spanning the gap. This CDR3 has 15 amino acids. CDR1 and CDR2 (germline): SGHTA, FQGTGA. The DNA of the CDR3 is TGTGCCAGCAGCCGCGGGACGGGCCGCTACAATGAGCAGTTCTTC. This codes for CASSRGTGRYNEQFF.

The chain joins TRBV18 to TRBJ1-6; 7 bases are a match to TRBD1. The CDR3 has 13 residues. V trimming: 7 bases; J trimming: 10 bases; junction bases outside the gene matches: 7. Germline assignment: CDR1 KGHSH and CDR2 LQKENI. CDR3 protein: CASFRDRGSPLHF. In DNA form, the CDR3 reads TGTGCCAGCTTCCGGGACAGAGGCTCACCCCTCCACTTT.

This clone has more than one count but fewer than ten. The chain uses TRBV28 and TRBJ1-1, with D perhaps matching TRBD1 (6 bases). Trimming removed 7 bases at V and 6 bases at J, with 18 bases between. The CDR3 is 14 amino acids. Germline CDR1 and CDR2: MDHEN and SYDVKM. The chain's CDR3 is CASNEAGATSEAFF. CDR3 nucleotides: TGTGCCAGCAATGAGGCGGGGGCTACCTCTGAAGCTTTCTTT.

This clone was seen ten or more times. V gene TRBV5-4 combines with J gene TRBJ2-7; a possible D gene is TRBD1 (6 bases). Per the germline V gene, CDR1 is SGHNT and CDR2 is YYREEE (reference sequence). V was cut by 5 bases and J by 6 bases, with 12 bases left in between. The CDR3 runs to 12 residues. DNA of the CDR3: TGTGCCAGCAGTACAGGGTGGGGCGAGCAGTACTTC. Its protein product is CASSTGWGEQYF. Based on the CDR3 plus reference TRBV5-4 and TRBJ2-7, the full variable domain is ETGVTQSPTHLIKTRGQQVTLRCSSQSGHNTVSWYQQALGQGPQFIFQYYREEENGRGNFPPRFSGLQFPNYSSELNVNALELDDSALYLCASSTGWGEQYFGPGTRLTVT.

The V gene is TRBV7-6, the J gene TRBJ2-1, with D possibly being TRBD2 (6 bases). The CDR3 sequence is 15 residues long. CDR1 and CDR2 (germline): SGHVS, FNYEAQ. V dropped 5 bases and J dropped 8 bases, with 19 bases sitting between them. CDR3 residues: CASSPTMSGEYEQFF. In nucleotides, the CDR3 is TGTGCCAGCAGCCCGACTATGTCGGGAGAGTATGAGCAGTTCTTC. Together with reference TRBV7-6 and TRBJ2-1, the CDR3 gives the full variable domain: GAGVSQSPRYKVTKRGQDVALRCDPISGHVSLYWYRQALGQGPEFLTYFNYEAQQDKSGLPNDRFSAERPEGSISTLTIQRTEQRDSAMYRCASSPTMSGEYEQFFGPGTRLTVL.

The chain is built from TRBV3-1 (or the pseudogene TRBV3-2) and TRBJ1-2, with 7 nucleotides matching TRBD1. This CDR3 is 17 amino acids long. Per germline, CDR1 LGHDT and CDR2 YNNKEL (reference sequence). V lost 7 bases, J lost 4 bases, and 18 bases stayed unmatched. The CDR3 sequence is CASTQSLDRALSYGYTF. The CDR3 nucleotides read TGTGCCAGCACGCAATCCCTAGACAGGGCACTCAGCTATGGCTACACCTTC.

V usage is TRBV7-6 and J usage is TRBJ2-5; 8 bases map to TRBD2. Germline CDR1 reads SGHVS; CDR2 reads FNYEAQ. Unmatched junction bases numbered 13, after V lost 5 bases and J lost 2 bases. The CDR3 consists of 17 residues. DNA for the CDR3: TGTGCCAGCAGCCCCGGACTAGCCGCAATAACGCAAGAGACCCAGTACTTC. This gives the protein CASSPGLAAITQETQYF.

With regard to this clone: The sample contains more than one DNA sequence encoding this CDR3. The chain joins TRBV6-2 or TRBV6-3 to TRBJ1-5; D may be TRBD1 (6 bases). CDR3 length equals 16 residues. Germline V CDR1 and CDR2: MNHEY, SVGEGT. The V gene lost 0 bases and the J gene lost 4 bases, with 13 bases spanning the gap. CDR3: CASSYSGRGPNQPQHF. CDR3 nucleotide sequence: TGTGCCAGCAGTTACTCGGGCAGGGGACCGAATCAGCCCCAGCATTTT.

The rearrangement links TRBV2 to TRBJ1-5; no clear D gene. The ends were cut back, 5 bases at V and 4 bases at J, with 15 bases in the middle. This CDR3 is 15 amino acids long. CDR1 and CDR2 (germline): SNHLY, FYNNEI. CDR3 sequence: CASSYSGAPNQPQHF. DNA of the CDR3: TGTGCCAGCAGTTACTCCGGAGCCCCGAATCAGCCCCAGCATTTT.

The chain links TRBV2 to TRBJ1-5; TRBD1 matches 7 bases. Germline lookup yields CDR1 SNHLY and CDR2 FYNNEI. V gave up 5 bases and J gave up 11 bases; unmatched junction bases: 12. This CDR3 contains 14 residues. The chain's CDR3 is CASSSGTVDGTQHF. The CDR3 DNA reads TGTGCCAGCAGTTCCGGGACAGTCGACGGGACCCAGCATTTT.

This clone has just a few counts. The gene calls are TRBV20-1 and TRBJ2-1; 12 nucleotides match TRBD2. V was clipped by 3 bases and J by 9 bases; unmatched bases: 6. In germline, CDR1 is DFQATT, CDR2 SNEGSKA (reference sequence). The CDR3 runs 14 residues. CDR3 region: CSASETSGSGEQFF. Here the CDR3 DNA reads TGCAGTGCTAGTGAGACTAGCGGGAGCGGTGAGCAGTTCTTC.

The chain employs TRBV11-2 and TRBJ1-1; D is ambiguous. There are 13 residues in the CDR3. V gave up 5 bases and J gave up 1 base, with 8 bases separating them. Germline V lookup: CDR1 SGHAT, CDR2 FQNNGV. CDR3 region: CASSNQENTEAFF. Written as DNA, the CDR3 is TGTGCCAGCAGCAATCAGGAGAACACTGAAGCTTTCTTT.

The chain links TRBV28 to TRBJ2-7, with a possible D match to TRBD2 (6 bases). Germline loops: CDR1 MDHEN, CDR2 SYDVKM. V lost 11 bases to trimming and J lost 6 bases, with 20 bases between them. CDR3 size: 13 residues. The CDR3 DNA is TGTGCCGGCTCGCGGGGCAGTCCTTTCGAGCAGTACTTC. Its protein is CAGSRGSPFEQYF.